The rows below give T cell receptor beta chains drawn from one sample of a study of blood T cell repertoires in COVID-19. This table comes from immunoSEQ multiplex PCR, and its TCRdb copy is limited to in-frame clones, with some not included. The table lists over 90,000 clones, 74% of them singletons. Sequenced: peripheral blood. All receptors derive from a man between 70 and 80 years old with COVID-19, enrolled during active disease. CDR3s include the opening cysteine and the closing phenylalanine or tryptophan. Each record gives: J gene, V gene, D gene, CDR3 protein, CDR3 DNA. A D gene is named only where the DNA matches it firmly.

TRBJ1-1,TRBV27,.,CASSLRSGHMGTTEAFF,TGTGCCAGCAGTTTACGGTCGGGACACATGGGGACCACTGAAGCTTTCTTT
TRBJ1-4,TRBV28,.,CASSLSGEANEKLFF,TGTGCCAGCAGTTTATCGGGAGAGGCTAATGAAAAACTGTTTTTT
TRBJ2-5,TRBV5-1,.,CASSLAQKGETQYF,TGCGCCAGCAGCTTGGCTCAAAAGGGGGAGACCCAGTACTTC
TRBJ2-5,TRBV2,.,CASSGSGARGTQYF,TGTGCCAGCAGTGGTTCTGGCGCTCGGGGGACCCAGTACTTC
TRBJ2-7,TRBV4-1,TRBD2,CASSQAGTSGYEQYF,TGCGCCAGCAGCCAAGCCGGGACTAGCGGCTACGAGCAGTACTTC
TRBJ2-2,TRBV15,.,CATSRMDFPGGELFF,TGTGCCACCAGCAGGATGGACTTCCCGGGCGGGGAGCTGTTTTTT
TRBJ2-2,TRBV4-2,.,CASSQVGQGFTGELFF,TGTGCCAGCAGCCAAGTCGGGCAGGGCTTCACCGGGGAGCTGTTTTTT
TRBJ1-5,TRBV15,.,CATSSFTNQPQHF,TGTGCCACCAGCAGCTTCACTAATCAGCCCCAGCATTTT
TRBJ2-3,TRBV9,.,CASSFRDFDTDTQYF,TGTGCCAGCAGCTTCCGGGACTTCGACACAGATACGCAGTATTTT
TRBJ2-1,TRBV6-5,.,CASSYGGTGNNEQFF,TGTGCCAGCAGTTACGGCGGGACTGGTAACAATGAGCAGTTCTTC
TRBJ1-1,TRBV18,.,CASSPPAGGTEAFF,TGTGCCAGCTCACCACCGGCGGGGGGCACTGAAGCTTTCTTT